The 25 T cell receptor beta chains reported below all come from one sample, sequenced in a study of blood T cell repertoires in COVID-19. The protocol was immunoSEQ multiplex PCR, while the TCRdb copy is restricted to in-frame clones and leaves out a portion. Of 250,000 to 300,000 clones listed, around nine tenths are singletons. Source material: peripheral blood. All receptors derive from a woman in her seventies with COVID-19, enrolled during active disease.

V gene TRBV27 combines with J gene TRBJ1-5; 7 bases line up with TRBD1. There are 16 residues in the CDR3. With V trimmed by 5 bases and J by 6 bases, 13 bases remained unmatched. The V gene's germline CDR1 is MNHEY and CDR2 SMNVEV (reference sequence). The CDR3 DNA reads TGTGCCAGCAGTAGATCCTTTGACAGGGTGATTCAGCCCCAGCATTTT. Translating gives CASSRSFDRVIQPQHF.

The chain links TRBV29-1 to TRBJ1-1, with 10 bases lining up with TRBD1. CDR1 and CDR2 from the germline V gene are SQVTM and ANQGSEA. With V trimmed by 7 bases and J by 0 bases, 5 bases remained unmatched. The CDR3 has 14 amino acids. Here the CDR3 DNA reads TGCAGCGCTCAGGGGACAGGGGTGAACACTGAAGCTTTCTTT. It yields the protein CSAQGTGVNTEAFF.

The chain is built from TRBV19 and TRBJ2-5, with 11 bases aligning to TRBD2. This CDR3 is 17 amino acids long. Germline V CDR1 and CDR2: LNHDA, SQIVND (reference sequence). The V and J ends lost 5 bases and 0 bases, in that order; junction bases with no gene match: 8. Here the CDR3 reads CASSRQGLAGYQETQYF. In DNA form, the CDR3 reads TGTGCCAGTAGTCGCCAAGGACTAGCGGGCTACCAAGAGACCCAGTACTTC.

The genes are TRBV11-2 and TRBJ2-1; 10 bases align to TRBD1. Trimming cost V 6 bases and J 8 bases; bases outside gene matches: 7. This CDR3 spans 14 amino acids. CDR1 is SGHAT and CDR2 is FQNNGV in the germline V gene. For the CDR3, the DNA is TGTGCCAGCAGTTCCGGGACAGGGGCAGATGAGCAGTTCTTC. Encoded protein: CASSSGTGADEQFF.

V gene TRBV24-1 combines with J gene TRBJ2-1; 9 nucleotides align to TRBD1. V shed 3 bases and J 5 bases; nucleotides not matched to a gene: 4. The CDR3 has 15 residues. From germline, CDR1 is KGHDR and CDR2 SFDVKD. The CDR3 sequence is CATSDPGQGDNEQFF. The CDR3 DNA reads TGTGCCACCAGTGATCCGGGACAGGGTGACAATGAGCAGTTCTTC.

DNA for the CDR3: TGTGCCAGCAGTTTTATGGGACAGGTAGAATCACCCCTCCACTTT. It encodes CASSFMGQVESPLHF. The chain uses TRBV28 and TRBJ1-6; 8 nucleotides line up with TRBD1. V shed 3 bases and J 10 bases; nucleotides not matched to a gene: 8. From germline, CDR1 is MDHEN and CDR2 SYDVKM. The CDR3 extends over 15 amino acids.

The chain has TRBV10-3 and TRBJ2-5, with 8 bases lining up with TRBD2. Trimming removed 3 bases from V and 5 bases from J; junction bases left unmatched: 5. The CDR3 is 14 residues long. Germline V gene sequence: CDR1 ENHRY, CDR2 SYGVKD. This CDR3 is CAISDSSGKETQYF. The CDR3, as DNA: TGTGCCATCAGTGATAGTAGCGGGAAGGAGACCCAGTACTTC.

J is TRBJ2-7 and V is TRBV6-2 or TRBV6-3; 9 bases are a match to TRBD2. The V gene's germline CDR1 is MNHEY and CDR2 SVGEGT. This CDR3 has 16 residues. V trimming: 2 bases; J trimming: 5 bases; junction bases outside the gene matches: 10. The CDR3 DNA follows: TGTGCCAGCAGTTACGCGTCAGGACTAGCGTTCCACGAGCAGTACTTC. Its protein product is CASSYASGLAFHEQYF.

The chain links TRBV9 to TRBJ2-2; D possibly corresponds to TRBD1 (5 bases). Germline CDR1 is SGDLS and CDR2 is YYNGEE. The ends were cut back, 0 bases at V and 0 bases at J, with 6 bases in the middle. The CDR3 is 15 residues long. CDR3 in DNA: TGTGCCAGCAGCGTAGGACAGCCGAACACCGGGGAGCTGTTTTTT. Translating gives CASSVGQPNTGELFF.

This clone was detected once. The rearrangement uses TRBV4-1 and TRBJ2-7; no clear D. The V gene lost 1 base and the J gene lost 6 bases, with 13 bases spanning the gap. This CDR3 is built from 14 residues. Per the germline V gene, CDR1 is MGHRA and CDR2 is YSYEKL. CDR3 sequence (DNA): TGCGCCAGCAGCCAAGCCAACCTACGTAGCGAGCAGTACTTC. It is translated as CASSQANLRSEQYF.

V usage is TRBV6-5 and J usage is TRBJ1-2; TRBD1 might be the D (5 bases). The germline V and J ends were trimmed by 10 bases and 7 bases, with 19 bases remaining between them. This CDR3 is built from 13 residues. Looked up from germline, CDR1 is MNHEY and CDR2 is SVGAGI. This CDR3 is CATQGRDEVGYTF. DNA for the CDR3: TGTGCCACTCAGGGCAGGGATGAAGTTGGCTACACCTTC.

The chain has TRBV19 and TRBJ1-5; D remains ambiguous. The ends were cut back, 1 base at V and 4 bases at J, with 11 bases in the middle. Germline V gives CDR1 LNHDA, CDR2 SQIVND (reference sequence). The CDR3 runs 15 residues. Here the CDR3 DNA reads TGTGCCAGTAGTATAGTAGGCCCGGGTAATCAGCCCCAGCATTTT. This encodes CASSIVGPGNQPQHF.

This clone came up once. CDR3 nucleotide sequence: TGTGCCAGCACTACTACTGGTGCAGGGGGGTCACCCCTCCACTTT. It yields the protein CASTTTGAGGSPLHF. The chain couples TRBV28 to TRBJ1-6, with 7 bases matching TRBD1. After removal of 7 bases from V and 10 bases from J, the junction contained 13 bases not matched to a gene. The germline V gene has CDR1 MDHEN and CDR2 SYDVKM. The CDR3 loop spans 15 amino acids.

The chain couples TRBV11-2 to TRBJ1-1, with 8 bases aligning to TRBD1. Trimming removed 0 bases from V and 4 bases from J; junction bases left unmatched: 10. From germline, CDR1 is SGHAT and CDR2 FQNNGV. The CDR3 length is 17 residues. CDR3 sequence (DNA): TGTGCCAGCAGCTTAGATCGGGCAGGGGGCTGGGGCACTGAAGCTTTCTTT. It codes for CASSLDRAGGWGTEAFF. The complete variable domain, with remaining parts taken from reference TRBV11-2 and TRBJ1-1, reads EAGVAQSPRYKIIEKRQSVAFWCNPISGHATLYWYQQILGQGPKLLIQFQNNGVVDDSQLPKDRFSAERLKGVDSTLKIQPAKLEDSAVYLCASSLDRAGGWGTEAFFGQGTRLTVV.

This clone was counted once. The chain combines TRBV6-6 with TRBJ1-2; 9 bases line up with TRBD1. Germline CDR1 is MNHNY and CDR2 is SVGAGI (reference sequence). The CDR3 totals 13 residues. Trimming at V came to 4 bases and at J to 5 bases, leaving 2 bases not matched to a gene. CDR3 residues: CASSSGQGYGYTF. The CDR3 DNA reads TGTGCCAGCAGTTCGGGACAGGGATATGGCTACACCTTC.

This chain joins TRBV4-2 and TRBJ1-2, with D perhaps TRBD1 (5 bases). Germline values: CDR1 LGHNA, CDR2 YNFKEQ. The V and J ends lost 3 bases and 4 bases respectively, with 9 bases between them. CDR3 length equals 13 residues. The CDR3 loop reads CASSQGEGYGYTF. The CDR3 nucleotides are TGTGCCAGCAGCCAGGGGGAGGGCTATGGCTACACCTTC.

The genes are TRBV30 and TRBJ2-3, with a possible D match to TRBD1 (6 bases). Trimming stripped 0 bases from V and 2 bases from J, with 12 bases between. The CDR3 contains 15 residues. Germline assignment: CDR1 GTSNPN and CDR2 SVGIG (reference sequence). CDR3 in amino acids: CAWSVPRGDTDTQYF. CDR3 bases: TGTGCCTGGAGTGTTCCCAGGGGCGACACAGATACGCAGTATTTT.

This clone has only one observation. This chain joins TRBV3-1 (or the pseudogene TRBV3-2) and TRBJ2-3; the match to TRBD2 covers 12 bases. The CDR3 length is 16 residues. After removal of 4 bases from V and 4 bases from J, the junction contained 6 bases not matched to a gene. Germline assignment: CDR1 LGHDT and CDR2 YNNKEL (reference sequence). The CDR3 DNA sequence: TGTGCCAGCAGCCTACGGACTAGCGGGACGGCAGATACGCAGTATTTT. Encoded protein: CASSLRTSGTADTQYF.

V is TRBV28 and J is TRBJ2-2; weak D call: TRBD1 (6 bases). Germline CDR1 is MDHEN and CDR2 is SYDVKM. Between the trimmed V and J ends, which lost 5 bases and 2 bases, there was a span of 12 bases. The CDR3 contains 15 residues. CDR3 loop: CASSRDNRNTGELFF. The CDR3 DNA reads TGTGCCAGCAGTAGGGACAACAGAAACACCGGGGAGCTGTTTTTT.

The chain carries TRBV6-5 and TRBJ2-1, with 7 bases identical to TRBD1. The CDR3 is 15 residues long. From germline, CDR1 is MNHEY and CDR2 SVGAGI. V was pared by 10 bases and J by 4 bases, with 13 bases of the junction left unmatched. The CDR3 loop reads CAIQRGQYVYNEQFF. As DNA, the CDR3 is TGTGCCATCCAGAGGGGACAGTATGTATACAATGAGCAGTTCTTC.

The chain carries TRBV28 and TRBJ1-5; maybe TRBD1 (5 bases). CDR3 size: 15 residues. The germline V gene encodes CDR1 MDHEN and CDR2 SYDVKM. Deletions cut 5 bases from V and 2 bases from J, with 13 bases between. DNA for the CDR3: TGTGCCAGCAGTAACGTGGGGCCCCGCAATCAGCCCCAGCATTTT. Translation: CASSNVGPRNQPQHF.

The chain links TRBV7-6 to TRBJ2-3; TRBD2 agrees at 9 bases. The junction had 4 bases not matched to a gene; V was cut back by 1 base and J by 5 bases. The CDR3 contains 15 residues. CDR1 SGHVS and CDR2 FNYEAQ come from the germline V gene. The CDR3 DNA sequence: TGTGCCAGCAGCTTAGGTGGCGGGAGGGAAGATACGCAGTATTTT. Protein: CASSLGGGREDTQYF.

Details on this clone: Compared with germline, one end of the junction differs, possibly owing to a read error. This rearrangement joins TRBV3-1 (or the pseudogene TRBV3-2) to TRBJ2-4, with a weak D call TRBD2 (6 bases). CDR1 is LGHDT and CDR2 is YNNKEL in the germline V gene (reference sequence). This CDR3 is built from 12 residues. CDR3 sequence: CASSLQTGTSTF. CDR3 bases: TGTGCCAGCAGCCTCCAGACCGGGACTTCCACTTTC.

In its sample, this clone was seen once. The V gene is TRBV28, the J gene TRBJ1-6; 8 bases align to TRBD1. Germline-derived CDR1 and CDR2 are MDHEN and SYDVKM. The CDR3 is 15 residues long. The J segment lost 10 bases and the V segment lost 5 bases, leaving 10 bases of the junction unmatched. The CDR3 sequence is CASSANPTGDSPLHF. CDR3 nucleotide sequence: TGTGCCAGCAGTGCAAACCCGACAGGGGACTCACCCCTCCACTTT.

The CDR3 bases are TGTGCCAGCAGTTTGACGGAGAATCAGCCCCAGCATTTT. Protein product: CASSLTENQPQHF. This chain links TRBV12-3 or TRBV12-4 with TRBJ1-5, with unresolved D. V lost 3 bases, J lost 4 bases, and 7 bases lay in between. The CDR3 sequence is 13 residues long.